The sample holds many counts of the clone carrying this T cell receptor (beta chain). Its antigen is still unknown. Time point specified: technical triplicate 2. Input was about a million sorted T cells, either CD4+ or CD8+. The making of cDNA relied on 5'RACE with 10-nucleotide random UMIs. TCRdb reprocessed the 5' RACE reads via MiXCR and lists one record per CDR3 protein. The sample carries about 31,000 distinct CDR3 sequences, more than 10% recorded once. The sample originates from a study of neurological immune-mediated disorders. Overall study findings and caveats: Sharing of CDR3 amino acid sequences among expanded clones across subjects was absent, suggesting private repertoires in all groups. Expansion of TCR clones was greatest in HTLV-1-associated myelopathy and smallest in multiple sclerosis, where it fell below that of healthy controls.

V lost 1 base and J 8 bases, leaving 9 bases between the germline ends. Looked up from germline, CDR1 is DFQATT and CDR2 is SNEGSKA (reference sequence). The CDR3 totals 12 residues. The origin of this receptor is a female donor with HTLV-1-associated myelopathy (HAM/TSP). The V call is TRBV20-1, the J call TRBJ2-1; D not certain. Sequenced input: CD4+ T cells from blood. CDR3 protein: CSARVDGDEQFF. CDR3 coding DNA: TGCAGTGCTAGAGTCGATGGGGATGAGCAGTTCTTC.